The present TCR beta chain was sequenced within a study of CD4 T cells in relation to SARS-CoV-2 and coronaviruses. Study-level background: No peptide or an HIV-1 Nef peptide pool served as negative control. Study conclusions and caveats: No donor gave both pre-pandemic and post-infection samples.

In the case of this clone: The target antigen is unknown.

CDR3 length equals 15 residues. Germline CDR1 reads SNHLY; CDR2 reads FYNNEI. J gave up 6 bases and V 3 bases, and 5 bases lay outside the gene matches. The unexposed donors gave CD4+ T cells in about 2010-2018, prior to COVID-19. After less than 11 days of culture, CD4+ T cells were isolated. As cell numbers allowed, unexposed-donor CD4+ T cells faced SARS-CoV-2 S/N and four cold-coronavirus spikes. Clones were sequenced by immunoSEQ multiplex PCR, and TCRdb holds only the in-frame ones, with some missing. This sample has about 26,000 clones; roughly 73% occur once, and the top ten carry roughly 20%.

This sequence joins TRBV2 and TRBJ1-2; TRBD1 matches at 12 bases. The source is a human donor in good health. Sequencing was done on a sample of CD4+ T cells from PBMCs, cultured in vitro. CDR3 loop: CASSERDRGRDGYTF. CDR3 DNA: TGTGCCAGCAGTGAGCGGGACAGGGGGCGAGATGGCTACACCTTC.